Presented here are 22 T cell receptor beta chains from one specimen sequenced in a study of blood T cells in healthy people across ages (dated by TCRdb to about 2015). Libraries were made using 5' RACE. TCRdb names Illumina HiSeq 2500 as the instrument used. A second PCR of roughly 6 to 11 cycles was performed with a sample-barcoded 5' primer and a J-beta primer mix. TCRdb reprocessing: public reads trimmed at Q25 with fastp, clones called with MiXCR, in-frame beta chains kept. Rows are unified per CDR3 protein, each entry keeping the most common DNA and genes. This sample lists more than 1.4 million distinct CDR3 sequences; 35% to 45% were detected once. The ten largest clones represent roughly 7.9% of the sample. The source material was blood. The receptors stem from a young woman in good health.

The chain uses TRBV6-5 and TRBJ2-7; D unclear. This CDR3 comprises 15 residues. V dropped 0 bases and J dropped 3 bases, with 12 bases sitting between them. Germline V gene data show CDR1 as MNHEY and CDR2 as SVGAGI. CDR3 nucleotide sequence: TGTGCCAGCAGTTACTCGATGGGTAGTAGCTACGAGCAGTACTTC. As protein: CASSYSMGSSYEQYF.

This clonotype was seen only a few times. The rearrangement uses TRBV12-3 or TRBV12-4 and TRBJ2-6; D uncertain. Trimming pared 5 bases from V and 0 bases from J, leaving 5 bases between. The length of the CDR3 is 14 residues. CDR3 in DNA: TGTGCCAGCAGTGCCTACTCTGGGGCCAACGTCCTGACTTTC. It translates to CASSAYSGANVLTF.

This clonotype was picked up a small number of times. The gene calls are TRBV5-1 and TRBJ1-5; a possible D gene is TRBD1 (5 bases). This CDR3 spans 14 amino acids. The V and J ends lost 5 bases and 4 bases respectively, with 13 bases between them. In germline, CDR1 is SGHRS, CDR2 YFSETQ. This chain's CDR3 is CASSGGDANQPQHF. The CDR3, as DNA: TGCGCCAGCAGTGGCGGGGACGCAAATCAGCCCCAGCATTTT.

This clonotype was seen a single time. V and J are TRBV6-1 and TRBJ2-7; perhaps TRBD2 as D (6 bases). Germline-derived CDR1 and CDR2 are MNHNS and SASEGT. This CDR3 is built from 12 residues. Trimming took 7 bases from V and 4 from J, leaving 11 bases between them. CDR3 nucleotides: TGTGCCAGCACGTACGGGGGATACGAGCAGTACTTC. It yields the protein CASTYGGYEQYF.

CDR3 DNA sequence: TGTGCCAGCAGCGAAGGACCAAGCCCCTACGAGCAGTACTTC. Translation gives CASSEGPSPYEQYF. This sequence joins TRBV5-4 and TRBJ2-7; D is uncertain. V shed 4 bases and J shed 2 bases, with 13 bases lying between them. CDR3 length equals 14 residues. Germline values: CDR1 SGHNT, CDR2 YYREEE (reference sequence).

The chain employs TRBV4-1 and TRBJ1-2, with a weak D call TRBD1 (6 bases). The CDR3 is 17 residues long. CDR1 and CDR2 (germline): MGHRA, YSYEKL. V shed 4 bases and J shed 4 bases, with 22 bases lying between them. CDR3 nucleotide sequence: TGCGCCAGCAGCCCACGACAGGACGCCGTTCCCCTCTATGGCTACACCTTC. Amino acid sequence: CASSPRQDAVPLYGYTF.

This clonotype appeared a few times. The rearrangement uses TRBV29-1 and TRBJ2-3; TRBD2 agrees at 15 bases. J gave up 2 bases and V 4 bases, and 7 bases lay outside the gene matches. The CDR3 loop spans 17 amino acids. Germline V gene data show CDR1 as SQVTM and CDR2 as ANQGSEA. This CDR3 is CSVAVGTSGRYTDTQYF. The CDR3 DNA reads TGCAGCGTTGCCGTAGGGACTAGCGGGAGGTACACAGATACGCAGTATTTT.

In the case of this clonotype: Its ends do not fully match the called genes, so a read error is possible. This sequence joins TRBV2 and TRBJ2-2; 9 nucleotides line up with TRBD2. The CDR3 is made up of 16 amino acids. Germline V gene lookup returns CDR1 SNHLY and CDR2 FYNNEI. The CDR3 DNA follows: TGTGCCAGCAGGATCCCGGGACTAGCTCACACCGTGGAGCTGTTTTTT. It specifies CASRIPGLAHTVELFF.

This chain uses TRBV30 with TRBJ2-1; D is unresolved. This CDR3 spans 14 amino acids. Germline V gene sequence: CDR1 GTSNPN, CDR2 SVGIG (reference sequence). The ends were cut back, 5 bases at V and 6 bases at J, with 17 bases in the middle. The DNA for the CDR3 is TGTGCCTGGCCCCCTCCGGACGACCTCAATGAGCAGTTCTTC. It encodes CAWPPPDDLNEQFF. The full variable domain, its missing parts supplied by reference TRBV30 and TRBJ2-1, is SQTIHQWPATLVQPVGSPLSLECTVEGTSNPNLYWYRQAAGRGLQLLFYSVGIGQISSEVPQNLSASRPQDRQFILSSKKLLLSDSGFYLCAWPPPDDLNEQFFGPGTRLTVL.

This clonotype was seen only a few times. V is TRBV29-1 and J is TRBJ2-7, with D perhaps being TRBD1 or TRBD2 (5 bases each). CDR1 is SQVTM, CDR2 ANQGSEA, per germline. With 1 base removed from V and 4 bases from J, the gap between germline ends came to 11 bases. The CDR3 covers 13 residues. In nucleotides, the CDR3 is TGCAGCGTTGAAGGGGGGAGTAGGTACGAGCAGTACTTC. Protein: CSVEGGSRYEQYF.

This chain uses TRBV12-3 or TRBV12-4 with TRBJ2-3; no firm D call. Deletions cut 1 base from V and 3 bases from J, with 11 bases between. The CDR3 length is 15 residues. Here the CDR3 DNA reads TGTGCCAGCAGTTTAGACTACCAACCAACAGATACGCAGTATTTT. It yields the protein CASSLDYQPTDTQYF.

This clonotype occurred a few times. CDR3 sequence (DNA): TGTGCCAGCAGTCTCGATATCAGGGACAGGTCCTACGAGCAGTACTTC. Translating it yields CASSLDIRDRSYEQYF. V is TRBV6-6 and J is TRBJ2-7, with 8 positions matching TRBD1. The V and J ends lost 5 bases and 1 base, in that order; junction bases with no gene match: 10. CDR3 length equals 16 residues. Per germline, CDR1 MNHNY and CDR2 SVGAGI (reference sequence).

The rearrangement links TRBV25-1 to TRBJ1-5, with TRBD1 matching over 10 bases. This CDR3 has 17 residues. The germline gives CDR1 MGHDK, CDR2 SYGVNS. J gave up 0 bases and V 10 bases, and 12 bases lay outside the gene matches. CDR3 sequence reads: CATKPGQGIYSNQPQHF. The CDR3 bases are TGTGCCACCAAGCCGGGACAGGGGATCTATAGCAATCAGCCCCAGCATTTT. The full variable domain, with the rest looked up from reference TRBV25-1 and TRBJ1-5, is EADIYQTPRYLVIGTGKKITLECSQTMGHDKMYWYQQDPGMELHLIHYSYGVNSTEKGDLSSESTVSRIRTEHFPLTLESARPSHTSQYLCATKPGQGIYSNQPQHFGDGTRLSIL.

This clonotype was seen a few times. J is TRBJ2-7 and V is TRBV6-1; D is unclear. This CDR3 has 14 residues. The germline V gene encodes CDR1 MNHNS and CDR2 SASEGT. V gave up 2 bases and J gave up 3 bases, with 11 bases separating them. CDR3 residues: CASSERSRVYEQYF. The CDR3 nucleotides are TGTGCCAGCAGTGAACGCAGCAGAGTCTACGAGCAGTACTTC.

In this sample, this clonotype turned up once. The chain is built from TRBV4-1 and TRBJ2-1, with D hard to call. The CDR3 sequence is 12 residues long. Germline V gene sequence: CDR1 MGHRA, CDR2 YSYEKL. Trimming removed 2 bases from V and 12 bases from J, with 11 bases in between. The CDR3 nucleotides read TGCGCCAGCAGCCAACCGTTGGGGATGCAGTTCTTC. Amino acid sequence: CASSQPLGMQFF.

This clonotype was detected a few times. CDR3 nucleotide sequence: TGCAGTGCCCCCGGGACTAGCGGGAGTCTCTCCCTCACAGATACGCAGTATTTT. It codes for CSAPGTSGSLSLTDTQYF. The V gene is TRBV20-1, the J gene TRBJ2-3; 14 nucleotides agree with TRBD2. Looked up from germline, CDR1 is DFQATT and CDR2 is SNEGSKA (reference sequence). CDR3 length: 18 amino acids. V shed 6 bases and J 2 bases; nucleotides not matched to a gene: 13.

The V and J genes are TRBV12-5 and TRBJ2-7; D not resolved. The germline V gene has CDR1 LGHNT and CDR2 FRNRAP. CDR3 length: 12 amino acids. Between the trimmed V and J ends, which lost 2 bases and 0 bases, there was a span of 2 bases. The CDR3 coding sequence is TGTGCTAGTGGTTTGCCCTCCTACGAGCAGTACTTC. It codes for CASGLPSYEQYF.

The J gene is TRBJ2-2, the V gene TRBV5-1; D call uncertain. V dropped 3 bases and J dropped 2 bases, with 8 bases sitting between them. The CDR3 contains 14 residues. Germline V gene sequence: CDR1 SGHRS, CDR2 YFSETQ. The CDR3 loop reads CASSSAQNTGELFF. The CDR3 DNA follows: TGCGCCAGCAGCTCGGCCCAAAACACCGGGGAGCTGTTTTTT.

This chain uses TRBV4-1 with TRBJ1-5, with 9 bases fitting TRBD1. The CDR3 contains 16 residues. Germline loops: CDR1 MGHRA, CDR2 YSYEKL. The junction had 4 bases not matched to a gene; V was cut back by 4 bases and J by 0 bases. In DNA, the CDR3 is TGCGCCAGCAGCCGGGACAGGGATGATAGCAATCAGCCCCAGCATTTT. Its translation: CASSRDRDDSNQPQHF.

This clonotype was seen more than once but under ten times. This chain uses TRBV12-3 or TRBV12-4 with TRBJ2-1; 10 bases are a match to TRBD2. V lost 6 bases to trimming and J lost 4 bases; unmatched junction nucleotides: 3. There are 14 residues in the CDR3. DNA for the CDR3: TGTGCCAGCAGAAGGACTAGCGGTTACAATGAGCAGTTCTTC. It encodes CASRRTSGYNEQFF.

This chain links TRBV11-2 with TRBJ1-2, with D unresolved. This CDR3 contains 14 residues. Germline CDR1 is SGHAT and CDR2 is FQNNGV. V was pared by 0 bases and J by 3 bases, with 8 bases between. CDR3 DNA sequence: TGTGCCAGCAGCTTAGACGGATTCTACTATGGCTACACCTTC. It encodes CASSLDGFYYGYTF.

CDR3 coding DNA: TGTGCCAGCAGGATAGCCCGGGGAGAGGCCCCTAACGTGTGGGAGCTGTTTTTT. Translation gives CASRIARGEAPNVWELFF. The chain uses TRBV6-1 and TRBJ2-2; perhaps TRBD2 as D (5 bases). The germline gives CDR1 MNHNS, CDR2 SASEGT. This CDR3 has 18 amino acids. The V end lost 6 bases, the J end lost 9 bases, and 29 bases lay between the germline ends.